This T cell receptor (beta chain) was retrieved from a study of identifying expanded T cells in peripheral blood. Clones were sequenced by immunoSEQ multiplex PCR, and TCRdb holds only the in-frame ones, with some missing. The sample has 50,000 or so clones; around nine tenths are singletons. The germline V gene has CDR1 LGHNT and CDR2 FRNRAP. J gave up 4 bases and V 0 bases, and 7 bases lay outside the gene matches. This CDR3 comprises 16 residues. Findings and caveats of the study: Approximately two-week clone count variance significantly increased as total template count grew. Over around two and four weeks, about 16 and 20 clones changed, versus around 1.3 between replicates.

Note on this clone: Its antigen is still unknown.

The receptor's source is a person aged 18 to 75 in good health. The sequenced sample was blood. The genes are TRBV12-5 and TRBJ2-3; 7 bases agree with TRBD1. The CDR3 loop reads CASGLVLGGQADTQYF. The DNA of the CDR3 is TGTGCTAGTGGTTTGGTATTAGGGGGCCAGGCAGATACGCAGTATTTT.